This is a list of T cell receptor beta chains from one sample in a study of T-cell memory formation after mild COVID-19. TCRdb recomputed calls from the 5' RACE reads with MiXCR, one row per CDR3 protein. The sample contains some 120,000 distinct CDR3 sequences, around 15% of which appear only once. Sequenced: PBMCs or a T cell subset sorted from them (not recorded which). These receptors came from a man in his late teens or twenties who had mild COVID-19 (a few samples of this study predate the infection). Cell type and time point are not known. CDR3s leave out the opening cysteine and the closing phenylalanine or tryptophan. Expanded clones get a size class; other rows say once, few or many, or leave the size out.

abundance	v_gene	j_gene	CDR3aa
.	TRBV11-2	TRBJ2-5	ASSLRHSQETQY
few	TRBV15	TRBJ2-7	ATSRGRLAYEQY
.	TRBV6-5	TRBJ1-2	ASSPKTGDHYGYT
.	TRBV6-1	TRBJ2-5	ATAWTSQETQY
.	TRBV3-1	TRBJ1-4	ASSPNRLNEKLF
.	TRBV12-3/TRBV12-4	TRBJ2-5	ASSQSLGETQY
.	TRBV2	TRBJ1-1	ASGRRQGTSTEAF
few	TRBV14	TRBJ2-1	ASSQKHLNEQF
.	TRBV7-9	TRBJ2-7	ASSRGGISYEQY
few	TRBV5-1	TRBJ2-1	ASSLRGGGNNEQF
few	TRBV28	TRBJ2-3	ASSDPPSTDTQY
.	TRBV5-1	TRBJ1-2	ASSRSNYGYT
.	TRBV4-1	TRBJ1-3	ASSQPGGSGNTIY
.	TRBV4-3	TRBJ2-3	ASSRAGGSDTQY
many	TRBV29-1	TRBJ2-4	SAAGGLAKNIQY
.	TRBV29-1	TRBJ2-5	SVLSGGSQYQETQY
few	TRBV3-1	TRBJ1-2	ASSHQGQSYGYT
.	TRBV6-2/TRBV6-3	TRBJ2-2	ASISREGTGELF
.	TRBV12-3/TRBV12-4	TRBJ1-1	ASSLGRGAKAF
.	TRBV15	TRBJ2-6	ATSRDLMATSGANVLT
few	TRBV12-3/TRBV12-4	TRBJ1-5	ASIGTGRNQPQH
.	TRBV4-2	TRBJ2-3	ASSYGLGTFTDTQY
few	TRBV2	TRBJ2-3	ASLRTPSGDTQY
.	TRBV7-2	TRBJ1-3	ASSYRGPSGNTIY
.	TRBV18	TRBJ2-4	ASSPPGTGLDIQY
.	TRBV7-2	TRBJ1-2	ASSQDLYGYT
few	TRBV18	TRBJ2-3	ASSKEDRGVDTQY
.	TRBV19	TRBJ1-5	ASIGQLNQPQH
many	TRBV6-5	TRBJ1-1	ASRTGQPNTEAF
.	TRBV29-1	TRBJ2-3	SVGTSGGDTQY
.	TRBV2	TRBJ2-7	ASKGQGVYEQY
few	TRBV3-1	TRBJ2-1	ASSLTGEQF
.	TRBV6-2/TRBV6-3	TRBJ2-2	ASSDRVLTGELF
.	TRBV6-5	TRBJ2-3	ATRGFRGATDTQY
once	TRBV18	TRBJ1-4	ASSPNRDNEKLF
once	TRBV6-2/TRBV6-3	TRBJ1-6	ANSQTPGPRVKALH
.	TRBV5-1	TRBJ1-2	ASSLEYRGLGYT
.	TRBV5-1	TRBJ2-1	ASSLGGLPTLNEQF
.	TRBV19	TRBJ1-1	ASSIWGSTEAF
few	TRBV4-2	TRBJ2-5	ASSLGTTLSGETQY
many	TRBV5-1	TRBJ1-1	ASSRGQLNTEAF
few	TRBV9	TRBJ2-5	ASSPSGYYQETQY
few	TRBV4-1	TRBJ2-7	ASSRLDRTSSYEQY
.	TRBV27	TRBJ2-3	ASSYYRGGTQY
few	TRBV5-1	TRBJ1-1	ASSLGQRLNTEAF
few	TRBV12-3/TRBV12-4	TRBJ1-2	ASSLKVDYGYT
few	TRBV2	TRBJ2-5	ASGRGQPQETQY
many	TRBV7-3	TRBJ2-1	ASSLNYNEQF
.	TRBV7-2	TRBJ2-1	ASSSYSGGREQF